The 14 T cell receptor beta chains below come from one sample, sequenced in a study of human T cells and chemical hapten exposure. MiXCR, applied by TCRdb to the RACE reads, yields one record per CDR3 protein. The data show approximately 72,000 distinct CDR3 sequences, with approximately 10% seen just once and 1.4% held by the top ten. This sample's time point: patch test 3, about 24 weeks after DPC sensitization. Sample treatment: therapeutic diphenylcyclopropenone sensitization with weekly scalp DPC. Material: whole blood, obtained in connection with sensitization to the hapten diphenylcyclopropenone (DPC). These receptors were taken from a woman aged 50 to 60 with alopecia areata. Some clones in this sample may be carry-over from other donors' samples.

There are many counts of this clonotype. The V and J genes are TRBV4-3 and TRBJ2-7; 7 bases match TRBD1. The CDR3 totals 16 residues. V was clipped by 3 bases and J by 1 base; unmatched bases: 9. CDR1 is LGHNA, CDR2 YSLEER, per germline. This chain's CDR3 is CASSQAGTVESYEQYF. The CDR3 DNA reads as TGCGCCAGCAGCCAGGCCGGGACAGTGGAATCCTACGAGCAGTACTTC.

At least ten counts were recorded for this clonotype. This chain joins TRBV18 and TRBJ2-1; D not certain. V dropped 3 bases and J dropped 5 bases, with 8 bases sitting between them. Germline CDR1 and CDR2: KGHSH and LQKENI. The CDR3 extends over 13 amino acids. The DNA for the CDR3 is TGTGCCAGCTCACCGGCGCAGAACAATGAGCAGTTCTTC. This sequence encodes CASSPAQNNEQFF.

The sample holds many counts of this clonotype. The genes are TRBV28 and TRBJ1-1; unclear D gene. CDR3 length: 13 residues. V was cut by 9 bases and J by 0 bases, with 11 bases left in between. Germline-derived CDR1 and CDR2 are MDHEN and SYDVKM. CDR3 protein: CASLREVNTEAFF. The CDR3 DNA is TGTGCCAGTCTAAGAGAAGTGAACACTGAAGCTTTCTTT.

This clonotype was seen only a few times. The chain has TRBV5-1 and TRBJ1-1, with TRBD1 matching 12 bases. V lost 1 base to trimming and J lost 7 bases; unmatched junction nucleotides: 8. This CDR3 is 16 amino acids long. Per the germline V gene, CDR1 is SGHRS and CDR2 is YFSETQ. The CDR3: CASSLTGTGGASEAFF. The CDR3 DNA reads as TGCGCCAGCAGCTTGACTGGGACAGGGGGCGCGAGTGAAGCTTTCTTT.

This clonotype was observed a handful of times. The chain carries TRBV7-2 and TRBJ2-1; D is uncertain. Trimming cost V 0 bases and J 5 bases, with 5 bases left between them. The CDR3 contains 13 residues. Germline loops: CDR1 SGHTA, CDR2 FQGNSA. The CDR3 region has the DNA TGTGCCAGCAGCTTAGCACAGCACAATGAGCAGTTCTTC. Translation gives CASSLAQHNEQFF.

This clonotype appeared many times. The chain couples TRBV3-1 to TRBJ2-7; D is unresolved. V was pared by 0 bases and J by 4 bases, with 7 bases between. CDR1 LGHDT and CDR2 YNNKEL come from the germline V gene (reference sequence). This CDR3 has 13 residues. The CDR3 sequence: CASSQDLGYEQYF. CDR3 nucleotides: TGTGCCAGCAGCCAAGATTTGGGATACGAGCAGTACTTC.

This clonotype was detected many times. The CDR3 sequence: CASSWTDTDTQYF. CDR3 coding DNA: TGTGCCAGCAGCTGGACAGACACAGATACGCAGTATTTT. The chain has TRBV11-2 and TRBJ2-3, with D perhaps TRBD1 (6 bases). This CDR3 is 13 amino acids long. CDR1 and CDR2 (germline): SGHAT, FQNNGV. V was cut by 4 bases and J by 2 bases, with 7 bases left in between.

This clonotype was seen many times. The V and J genes are TRBV18 and TRBJ1-1; tentatively, D is TRBD1 (6 bases). V was pared by 3 bases and J by 1 base, with 12 bases between. CDR3 length: 15 residues. Germline lookup yields CDR1 KGHSH and CDR2 LQKENI. CDR3 nucleotide sequence: TGTGCCAGCTCACCCGGGGTAGGGGGGAACACTGAAGCTTTCTTT. This encodes CASSPGVGGNTEAFF.

This clonotype was picked up many times. The gene calls are TRBV4-1 and TRBJ1-6; TRBD1 might be the D (6 bases). CDR1 and CDR2 from the germline V gene are MGHRA and YSYEKL. Trimming took 0 bases from V and 10 from J, leaving 10 bases between them. This CDR3 is built from 14 residues. As DNA, the CDR3 is TGCGCCAGCAGCCAAGAACAGGGACAATCACCCCTCCACTTT. It is translated as CASSQEQGQSPLHF.

This clonotype occurred many times. The V call is TRBV7-6, the J call TRBJ1-3; D is possibly TRBD1 (6 bases). The ends were cut back, 6 bases at V and 2 bases at J, with 8 bases in the middle. Germline V gene sequence: CDR1 SGHVS, CDR2 FNYEAQ. This CDR3 region has 13 residues. CDR3 coding DNA: TGTGCCAGCAGGACAGGCCCTGGAAACACCATATATTTT. Translating gives CASRTGPGNTIYF.

The chain is built from TRBV28 and TRBJ2-5; D might be TRBD2 (5 bases). Germline CDR1 MDHEN, CDR2 SYDVKM. V lost 5 bases and J 5 bases, leaving 15 bases between the germline ends. The CDR3 spans 14 residues. The CDR3 coding sequence is TGTGCCAGCAGTCCTGCCTTCCGAGGGGAGACCCAGTACTTC. Its protein is CASSPAFRGETQYF.

This clonotype has only a few counts. The chain combines TRBV6-5 with TRBJ2-5, with TRBD1 as a possible D gene (6 bases). Per germline, CDR1 MNHEY and CDR2 SVGAGI. This CDR3 comprises 14 residues. Between the trimmed V and J ends, which lost 2 bases and 5 bases, there was a span of 12 bases. The CDR3 region is CASSYADRQETQYF. CDR3 nucleotides: TGTGCCAGCAGTTACGCCGACAGGCAGGAGACCCAGTACTTC.

This clonotype showed up many times. This chain joins TRBV6-5 and TRBJ1-5; the D is unclear. The CDR3 extends over 13 amino acids. With 3 bases removed from V and 4 bases from J, the gap between germline ends came to 7 bases. Germline-derived CDR1 and CDR2 are MNHEY and SVGAGI. The CDR3 loop reads CASSYNSNQPQHF. The CDR3 coding sequence is TGTGCCAGCAGTTATAACAGTAATCAGCCCCAGCATTTT.

This clonotype has just a few counts. The CDR3 coding sequence is TGTGCCAGCAGTTCGGGGGCCATTCAGTACTTC. Translated: CASSSGAIQYF. V gene TRBV6-2 or TRBV6-3 combines with J gene TRBJ2-4; the D gene could be TRBD1 or TRBD2 (6 bases each). The germline V and J ends were trimmed by 4 bases and 9 bases, with 7 bases remaining between them. This CDR3 comprises 11 residues. Germline V gives CDR1 MNHEY, CDR2 SVGEGT.